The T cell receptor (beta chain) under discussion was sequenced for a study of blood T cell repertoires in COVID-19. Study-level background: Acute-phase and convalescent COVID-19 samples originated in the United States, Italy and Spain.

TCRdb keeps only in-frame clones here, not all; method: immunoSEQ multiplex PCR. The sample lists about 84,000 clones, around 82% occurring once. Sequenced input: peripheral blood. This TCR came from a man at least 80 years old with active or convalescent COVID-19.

This chain's CDR3 is CASSPPIRGNNSPLHF. In DNA form, the CDR3 reads TGTGCCAGCAGTCCCCCCATACGGGGTAATAATTCACCCCTCCACTTT. V usage is TRBV2 and J usage is TRBJ1-6; D is undetermined. This CDR3 has 16 amino acids. V was cut by 5 bases and J by 5 bases, with 16 bases left in between. The germline V gene has CDR1 SNHLY and CDR2 FYNNEI.